The TCR beta chain described here comes from a study of blood T cell repertoires in COVID-19. Turning to the study itself: PBMCs, B-cell-depleted T cells, or T cells provided the cDNA or gDNA that made up the material.

In the original processing: Researchers report that nucleated cell counts were estimated from reference gene primer amplification. This table comes from immunoSEQ multiplex PCR, and its TCRdb copy is limited to in-frame clones, with some not included. V and J calls and clone size follow that table, whereas D and trimming were derived from the DNA. The sample lists fewer than 300,000 clones, approximately 86% seen once, with around 10% in the top ten. This receptor was obtained from a man in his forties or fifties who had recovered from COVID-19. The sample was peripheral blood.

The CDR3 bases are TGCGCCAGCAGCCAAGACAAGGGGTATGCAGGGCTTTCGGCTTTCTTT. It codes for CASSQDKGYAGLSAFF. The gene calls are TRBV4-1 and TRBJ1-1, with D perhaps matching TRBD1 (5 bases). Germline assignment: CDR1 MGHRA and CDR2 YSYEKL. The V and J ends lost 0 bases and 11 bases respectively, with 22 bases between them. The CDR3 totals 16 residues.